This T cell receptor beta chain derives from a study of blood T cell repertoires in COVID-19. Overall study: Donors in the United States, Italy and Spain gave samples during acute or convalescent COVID-19. T cells, B-cell-depleted T cells, or PBMCs supplied cDNA or gDNA.

This CDR3 spans 13 amino acids. CDR1 and CDR2 (germline): SGHVS, FNYEAQ. V lost 3 bases, J lost 8 bases, and 5 bases stayed unmatched. Methods used by the authors: Nucleated cell counts were estimated from reference gene primer amplification. Repertoires were generated with immunoSEQ multiplex PCR, while TCRdb's copy carries only in-frame clones and drops some. Clonal size and the V and J genes are those of that table, whereas D and trimming came from the DNA. Of fewer than 500,000 clones in the sample, 70% to 85% were seen once. The receptor was isolated from a human donor with acute or convalescent COVID-19. The donor label of this sample is uncertain. The V call is TRBV7-6, the J call TRBJ1-2; 8 nucleotides line up with TRBD1. The sample consisted of peripheral blood. CDR3 amino acids: CASSLRRGLGYTF. CDR3 coding DNA: TGTGCCAGCAGCTTGCGCAGGGGGCTCGGCTACACCTTC.